What follows describes a single T cell receptor beta chain. Its antigen is not known. This sample was taken from a study of shared clonotypes between healthy human individuals. Overall study results and limits: Memory subsets generally showed smaller estimated richness than naive subsets did.

Produced via immunoSEQ multiplex PCR; TCRdb's table is partial and in-frame only. The sample lists around 2.3 million clones, 95% occurring once. J was trimmed by 3 bases and V by 6 bases; bases with no gene match: 8. Germline CDR1 MNHNS, CDR2 SASEGT. This CDR3 contains 15 residues. The chain employs TRBV6-1 and TRBJ1-5, with 7 bases that match TRBD1. The TCR originated in a man aged 18 to 35 in good health. Sequenced sample: naive CD4+ T cells sorted from blood. Subset given: CD45RA+ positively selected. CDR3 nucleotides: TGTGCCAGCAGGGGCGGGGACAGTCACAATCAGCCCCAGCATTTT. Encoded protein: CASRGGDSHNQPQHF.